Shown below are 6 T cell receptor beta chains from a single sample sequenced in a study of radiotherapy plus CTLA-4 blockade in lung cancer. The data were produced by immunoSEQ multiplex PCR, yet TCRdb's version contains in-frame clones alone and is incomplete. The repertoire holds fewer than 95,000 clones, 83% seen once, with 0.84% in the top ten. The source material was peripheral blood, sampled from a patient treated with radiotherapy plus ipilimumab. Every receptor here comes from a human donor with non-small cell lung cancer who had stable disease on radiotherapy plus ipilimumab.

The chain couples TRBV6-5 to TRBJ2-3; D possibly corresponds to TRBD2 (6 bases). Germline V CDR1 and CDR2: MNHEY, SVGAGI. V lost 2 bases to trimming and J lost 3 bases, with 9 bases between them. The CDR3 covers 14 residues. The DNA of the CDR3 is TGTGCCAGCAGTTACGTGGGGGGTACAGATACGCAGTATTTT. Translating it yields CASSYVGGTDTQYF.

This clone was seen more than once but under ten times. V gene TRBV28 combines with J gene TRBJ2-7; tentatively, D is TRBD1 (5 bases). This CDR3 region has 15 residues. Germline CDR1 reads MDHEN; CDR2 reads SYDVKM. Trimming cost V 6 bases and J 0 bases, with 15 bases left between them. This CDR3 reads CASRATQVISYEQYF. The CDR3 DNA follows: TGTGCCAGCAGGGCTACACAGGTGATCTCCTACGAGCAGTACTTC. The full variable domain, completed using reference TRBV28 and TRBJ2-7, is DVKVTQSSRYLVKRTGEKVFLECVQDMDHENMFWYRQDPGLGLRLIYFSYDVKMKEKGDIPEGYSVSREKKERFSLILESASTNQTSMYLCASRATQVISYEQYFGPGTRLTVT.

The CDR3 spells CASMGGLNTGELFF. The CDR3 DNA follows: TGTGCCAGCATGGGGGGGCTAAACACCGGGGAGCTGTTTTTT. The chain combines TRBV28 with TRBJ2-2, with a tentative D call TRBD2 (7 bases). Trimming removed 7 bases at V and 2 bases at J, with 11 bases between. Germline values: CDR1 MDHEN, CDR2 SYDVKM. This CDR3 comprises 14 residues.

V and J are TRBV28 and TRBJ1-6, with D maybe TRBD1 (6 bases). The V end was cut by 6 bases, the J end by 4 bases, with 10 bases between. This CDR3 contains 14 residues. Germline V gene lookup returns CDR1 MDHEN and CDR2 SYDVKM. CDR3 coding DNA: TGTGCCAGCAGACCGACAGGATATAATTCACCCCTCCACTTT. Encoded protein: CASRPTGYNSPLHF.

This clone came up once. The chain recombines TRBV6-1 with TRBJ2-7, with D uncertain. The ends were cut back, 1 base at V and 1 base at J, with 8 bases in the middle. This CDR3 spans 14 amino acids. The germline gives CDR1 MNHNS, CDR2 SASEGT. The CDR3 DNA sequence: TGTGCCAGCAGTGAAGTTGGGGATTCCTACGAGCAGTACTTC. Its translation is CASSEVGDSYEQYF.

This clone has a handful of counts. The rearrangement joins TRBV19 to TRBJ2-3; possibly TRBD2 for D (5 bases). Germline lookup yields CDR1 LNHDA and CDR2 SQIVND (reference sequence). The CDR3 length is 13 residues. Between the trimmed V and J ends, which lost 7 bases and 2 bases, there was a span of 10 bases. CDR3 loop: CASTSGFTDTQYF. The CDR3 coding sequence is TGTGCCAGTACCTCGGGGTTCACAGATACGCAGTATTTT. Full variable domain (missing parts from reference TRBV19 and TRBJ2-3): DGGITQSPKYLFRKEGQNVTLSCEQNLNHDAMYWYRQDPGQGLRLIYYSQIVNDFQKGDIAEGYSVSREKKESFPLTVTSAQKNPTAFYLCASTSGFTDTQYFGPGTRLTVL.